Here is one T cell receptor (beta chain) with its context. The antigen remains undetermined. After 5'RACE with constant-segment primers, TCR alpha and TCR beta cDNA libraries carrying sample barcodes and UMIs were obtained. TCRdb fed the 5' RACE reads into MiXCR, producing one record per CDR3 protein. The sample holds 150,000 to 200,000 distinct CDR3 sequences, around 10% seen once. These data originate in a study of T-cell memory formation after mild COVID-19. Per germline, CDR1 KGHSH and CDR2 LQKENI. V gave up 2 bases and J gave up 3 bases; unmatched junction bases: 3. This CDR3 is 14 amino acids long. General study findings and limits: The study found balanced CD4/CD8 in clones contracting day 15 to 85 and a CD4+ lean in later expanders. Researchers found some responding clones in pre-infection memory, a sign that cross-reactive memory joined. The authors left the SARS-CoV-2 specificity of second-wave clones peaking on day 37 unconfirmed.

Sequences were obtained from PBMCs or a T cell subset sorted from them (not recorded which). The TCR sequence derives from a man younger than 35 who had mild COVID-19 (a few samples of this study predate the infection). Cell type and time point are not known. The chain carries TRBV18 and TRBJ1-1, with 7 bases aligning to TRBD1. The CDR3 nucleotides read TGTGCCAGCTCACCAGAAGGGGGCTACACTGAAGCTTTCTTT. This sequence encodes CASSPEGGYTEAFF.